The next 17 T cell receptor beta chains were all read from a single sample in a study of blood T cell repertoires in COVID-19. Repertoires were generated with immunoSEQ multiplex PCR, while TCRdb's copy carries only in-frame clones and drops some. Of 50,000 to 70,000 clones listed, around 87% were seen once; the top ten hold 6.9%. Sequencing used peripheral blood. All receptors come from a man between 60 and 75 years old with active or convalescent COVID-19.

This chain uses TRBV29-1 with TRBJ2-7; 8 bases fit TRBD1. CDR1 is SQVTM and CDR2 is ANQGSEA in the germline V gene. With 6 bases clipped from V and 6 bases from J, the junction kept 13 bases outside the gene matches. The CDR3 is 14 residues long. The CDR3 is CSVTPRTGFSEQYF. The CDR3 DNA sequence: TGCAGCGTAACCCCGAGGACAGGGTTTAGCGAGCAGTACTTC.

This clone has only a few counts. J is TRBJ1-4 and V is TRBV5-1; no definite D call. The CDR3 sequence is 15 residues long. V was cut by 5 bases and J by 8 bases, with 19 bases left in between. The V gene's germline CDR1 is SGHRS and CDR2 YFSETQ. The CDR3 sequence: CASRATGATGEKLFF. DNA of the CDR3: TGCGCCAGCAGGGCCACGGGAGCCACGGGAGAAAAACTGTTTTTT.

This clone was seen just once. The chain carries TRBV14 and TRBJ2-1, with 9 positions matching TRBD2. The CDR3 has 17 residues. Germline V lookup: CDR1 SGHDN, CDR2 FVKESK. The ends lost 0 bases at V and 5 bases at J; junction bases unmatched: 8. The CDR3 here is CASSQDLRAGGNNEQFF. The CDR3 DNA reads TGTGCCAGCAGCCAAGATCTTAGAGCGGGAGGCAACAATGAGCAGTTCTTC.

V usage is TRBV19 and J usage is TRBJ2-1; 11 bases align to TRBD1. Germline CDR1 reads LNHDA; CDR2 reads SQIVND (reference sequence). This CDR3 is built from 19 residues. With 6 bases clipped from V and 7 bases from J, the junction kept 20 bases outside the gene matches. CDR3 residues: CASSRTGGDYIAFGNEQFF. CDR3 nucleotide sequence: TGTGCCAGTAGCCGGACAGGGGGCGATTATATCGCGTTCGGAAATGAGCAGTTCTTC.

The gene calls are TRBV5-1 and TRBJ2-2, with 7 bases that match TRBD2. With 6 bases clipped from V and 3 bases from J, the junction kept 2 bases outside the gene matches. The CDR3 has 13 amino acids. Germline loops: CDR1 SGHRS, CDR2 YFSETQ. The chain's CDR3 is CASTRGDTGELFF. In DNA form, the CDR3 reads TGCGCCAGCACCCGGGGGGACACCGGGGAGCTGTTTTTT.

This sequence joins TRBV6-1 and TRBJ2-4; 8 nucleotides match TRBD2. From germline, CDR1 is MNHNS and CDR2 SASEGT. The CDR3 has 16 residues. V lost 2 bases to trimming and J lost 2 bases; unmatched junction nucleotides: 5. As DNA, the CDR3 is TGTGCCAGCAGTGAAATACCGGGAGGGTCCAAAAACATTCAGTACTTC. Protein: CASSEIPGGSKNIQYF.

The V and J genes are TRBV29-1 and TRBJ1-2; 8 nucleotides line up with TRBD1. The CDR3 is 14 residues long. Per the germline V gene, CDR1 is SQVTM and CDR2 is ANQGSEA. The CDR3 is CSAQLQGAVYGYTF. CDR3 in DNA: TGCAGTGCCCAACTCCAGGGGGCCGTCTATGGCTACACCTTC.

The chain joins TRBV29-1 to TRBJ1-2; 8 positions agree with TRBD1. Losses at the gene ends were 6 bases for V and 4 bases for J; bases not matched to a gene: 4. Germline values: CDR1 SQVTM, CDR2 ANQGSEA. The CDR3 length is 12 residues. The CDR3 DNA sequence: TGCAGCGTGTTTACAGGGGGCTATGGCTACACCTTC. Translation: CSVFTGGYGYTF. Based on the CDR3 plus reference TRBV29-1 and TRBJ1-2, the full variable domain is SAVISQKPSRDICQRGTSLTIQCQVDSQVTMMFWYRQQPGQSLTLIATANQGSEATYESGFVIDKFPISRPNLTFSTLTVSNMSPEDSSIYLCSVFTGGYGYTFGSGTRLTVV.

The V and J genes are TRBV28 and TRBJ2-2, with 15 nucleotides matching TRBD2. Germline V gives CDR1 MDHEN, CDR2 SYDVKM. V trimming: 6 bases; J trimming: 8 bases; junction bases outside the gene matches: 7. The CDR3 spans 16 residues. Written as DNA, the CDR3 is TGTGCCAGCAGACGGACTAGCGGGAGGGCCGGTGGGGAGCTGTTTTTT. It specifies CASRRTSGRAGGELFF.

This clone showed up just a few times. The chain carries TRBV19 and TRBJ1-2; TRBD1 might be the D (6 bases). Trimming left V 3 bases short and J 1 base short, with 9 bases between. The CDR3 contains 14 residues. The germline gives CDR1 LNHDA, CDR2 SQIVND (reference sequence). The CDR3 nucleotides read TGTGCCAGTAGTATTACAGGGAATAACTATGGCTACACCTTC. It translates to CASSITGNNYGYTF.

The V gene is TRBV2, the J gene TRBJ2-3, with 8 bases aligning to TRBD1. Per germline, CDR1 SNHLY and CDR2 FYNNEI. V was pared by 4 bases and J by 0 bases, with 0 bases of the junction left unmatched. The CDR3 is 14 amino acids. CDR3 loop: CASSGTGSTDTQYF. The CDR3 bases are TGTGCCAGCAGTGGGACAGGGAGCACAGATACGCAGTATTTT.

The chain links TRBV19 to TRBJ1-5; a weak D match, TRBD1 (6 bases). V lost 6 bases to trimming and J lost 5 bases, with 17 bases between them. The CDR3 runs to 15 residues. The germline V gene has CDR1 LNHDA and CDR2 SQIVND (reference sequence). CDR3 DNA sequence: TGTGCCAGTAGCGTACTCGGGACATCCCATCAGCCCCAGCATTTT. Translating it yields CASSVLGTSHQPQHF.

The CDR3 reads CASSADRGVAGELFF. The CDR3 bases are TGTGCCAGCAGCGCCGACAGGGGGGTAGCCGGGGAGCTGTTTTTT. The chain recombines TRBV9 with TRBJ2-2; TRBD1 aligns across 9 bases. The germline V gene encodes CDR1 SGDLS and CDR2 YYNGEE. This CDR3 contains 15 residues. V shed 3 bases, J shed 6 bases, and the junction held 6 bases outside the gene matches.

This chain joins TRBV6-4 and TRBJ2-3; TRBD2 might be the D (7 bases). The germline V gene encodes CDR1 MRHNA and CDR2 SNTAGT. Trimming removed 9 bases at V and 2 bases at J, with 24 bases between. The CDR3 totals 17 residues. CDR3: CARRALLRGQITDTQYF. Here the CDR3 DNA reads TGTGCCAGAAGAGCCCTCTTGCGGGGGCAAATCACAGATACGCAGTATTTT.

The chain employs TRBV7-2 and TRBJ2-6; D unresolved. Germline V lookup: CDR1 SGHTA, CDR2 FQGNSA. This CDR3 is 15 amino acids long. V shed 3 bases and J shed 1 base, with 7 bases lying between them. CDR3 region: CASSFLESGANVLTF. The CDR3 coding sequence is TGTGCCAGCAGCTTTTTAGAATCTGGGGCCAACGTCCTGACTTTC.

V and J are TRBV5-1 and TRBJ1-1, with 11 bases fitting TRBD1. V lost 0 bases and J lost 5; bases outside the gene matches: 3. The CDR3 consists of 15 residues. Germline CDR1 is SGHRS and CDR2 is YFSETQ. The CDR3 nucleotides read TGCGCCAGCAGCTTGGAGGGACAGGGGGGTACTGAAGCTTTCTTT. Translating gives CASSLEGQGGTEAFF.

This rearrangement joins TRBV5-4 to TRBJ1-1; D perhaps matches TRBD1 (5 bases). This CDR3 has 13 amino acids. CDR1 is SGHNT, CDR2 YYREEE, per germline (reference sequence). V gave up 0 bases and J gave up 6 bases, with 9 bases separating them. This chain's CDR3 is CASSLEGRAEAFF. CDR3 coding DNA: TGTGCCAGCAGCTTGGAGGGGAGGGCTGAAGCTTTCTTT.